Below are 27 T cell receptor beta chains sequenced from a single sample in a study of shared clonotypes between healthy human individuals. Only in-frame clones appear in the TCRdb table, and some are missing; sequencing was by immunoSEQ multiplex PCR. This sample yields about 2.2 million clones, of which 85% to 95% are seen a single time; 1.5% to 2% belongs to the top ten. Only CD45RO-negative cells positively selected for CCR7 counted as naive CD8 cells, so terminally differentiated effector memory CD45RA+ cells were excluded. Material for sequencing was naive CD8+ T cells from PBMCs. These receptors all stem from a man in his late teens or twenties in good health. Some clones in this sample may be carry-over from other donors' samples.

The rearrangement links TRBV7-9 to TRBJ2-1, with D unresolved. The germline gives CDR1 SEHNR, CDR2 FQNEAQ (reference sequence). V lost 5 bases and J 10 bases, leaving 12 bases between the germline ends. The CDR3 loop spans 12 amino acids. In nucleotides, the CDR3 is TGTGCCAGCAGCACCTTCAATTGGGAGCAGTTCTTC. Its translation: CASSTFNWEQFF.

The V call is TRBV30, the J call TRBJ2-7; no reliable D call. V lost 1 base to trimming and J lost 3 bases, with 10 bases between them. In germline, CDR1 is GTSNPN, CDR2 SVGIG (reference sequence). The CDR3 consists of 13 residues. The CDR3, as DNA: TGTGCCTGGAGTGCGATCACCAACTACGAGCAGTACTTC. Translation gives CAWSAITNYEQYF.

The chain combines TRBV7-8 with TRBJ2-5; D gene unclear. This CDR3 contains 16 residues. V was shortened by 3 bases and J by 5 bases, with 19 bases between the two germline ends. The germline CDR1 and CDR2 sequences are SGHVS and FQNEAQ. CDR3: CASSFTLGPYVETQYF. DNA of the CDR3: TGTGCCAGCAGCTTTACCTTGGGCCCTTATGTGGAGACCCAGTACTTC.

This clone was detected only once. The chain is built from TRBV7-2 and TRBJ2-7, with 13 nucleotides matching TRBD2. V trimming: 5 bases; J trimming: 5 bases; junction bases outside the gene matches: 9. Germline CDR1 and CDR2: SGHTA and FQGNSA. The CDR3 is made up of 16 amino acids. CDR3 coding DNA: TGTGCCAGCAGCCCCGGACTAGCGGGAGTTTCCAACGAGCAGTACTTC. Protein: CASSPGLAGVSNEQYF.

This clone was seen once. Other DNA sequences in the sample encode the same CDR3. The V call is TRBV2, the J call TRBJ1-5; the match to TRBD1 covers 8 bases. V lost 1 base and J lost 1; bases outside the gene matches: 0. CDR1 is SNHLY, CDR2 FYNNEI, per germline. This CDR3 region has 15 residues. This chain's CDR3 is CASSEGTGSNQPQHF. The CDR3 coding sequence is TGTGCCAGCAGTGAAGGGACAGGGAGCAATCAGCCCCAGCATTTT.

The chain carries TRBV27 and TRBJ1-2; D gene unclear. CDR1 and CDR2 (germline): MNHEY, SMNVEV (reference sequence). Trimming shortened V by 6 bases and J by 2 bases, and 13 bases separated the two germline ends. The length of the CDR3 is 14 residues. Written as DNA, the CDR3 is TGTGCCAGCAGCCCTAGGAGGGAGAACTATGGCTACACCTTC. This gives the protein CASSPRRENYGYTF.

This clone showed up just once. The identical CDR3 is also encoded by other nucleotide sequences in the sample. The gene calls are TRBV28 and TRBJ1-2; D ambiguous. The V gene lost 2 bases and the J gene lost 0 bases, with 7 bases spanning the gap. CDR3 length: 14 residues. Germline CDR1 reads MDHEN; CDR2 reads SYDVKM. The DNA of the CDR3 is TGTGCCAGCAGTTTAGTCGGTTCTAACTATGGCTACACCTTC. Protein sequence: CASSLVGSNYGYTF.

The J gene is TRBJ2-7, the V gene TRBV10-1; the D is unclear. The germline gives CDR1 WNHNN, CDR2 SYGVQD (reference sequence). The V end was cut by 0 bases, the J end by 5 bases, with 11 bases between. This CDR3 is 14 amino acids long. CDR3: CASSESGASNEQYF. CDR3 DNA sequence: TGCGCCAGCAGTGAGTCGGGTGCATCTAACGAGCAGTACTTC.

The V gene is TRBV30, the J gene TRBJ1-4; D remains unclear. This CDR3 is 11 amino acids long. Germline CDR1 GTSNPN, CDR2 SVGIG (reference sequence). The ends were cut back, 2 bases at V and 13 bases at J, with 11 bases in the middle. The DNA for the CDR3 is TGTGCCTGGAGTCCAGGAGTGGGACTGTTTTTT. It is translated as CAWSPGVGLFF.

J is TRBJ2-7 and V is TRBV6-5; 7 nucleotides line up with TRBD2. The CDR3 has 14 residues. With V trimmed by 5 bases and J by 2 bases, 6 bases remained unmatched. Germline V gives CDR1 MNHEY, CDR2 SVGAGI. The CDR3 is CASSPREGAYEQYF. CDR3 bases: TGTGCCAGCAGTCCAAGGGAGGGCGCCTACGAGCAGTACTTC.

The V call is TRBV6-5, the J call TRBJ1-1; D is undetermined. CDR1 is MNHEY, CDR2 SVGAGI, per germline. This CDR3 contains 14 residues. The ends were cut back, 0 bases at V and 0 bases at J, with 5 bases in the middle. CDR3: CASSYSALNTEAFF. The CDR3 nucleotides are TGTGCCAGCAGTTACTCGGCACTGAACACTGAAGCTTTCTTT.

This clone was recorded once. The rearrangement joins TRBV5-1 to TRBJ2-7, with 8 bases aligning to TRBD1. Germline V gene data show CDR1 as SGHRS and CDR2 as YFSETQ. The CDR3 length is 15 residues. With V trimmed by 3 bases and J by 3 bases, 8 bases remained unmatched. The CDR3 reads CASSSGQGIGYEQYF. Written as DNA, the CDR3 is TGCGCCAGCAGCTCCGGACAGGGAATAGGCTACGAGCAGTACTTC.

The sample holds a few counts of this clone. This sequence joins TRBV19 and TRBJ1-1, with no clear D. Germline CDR1 LNHDA, CDR2 SQIVND (reference sequence). The CDR3 totals 9 residues. V was trimmed by 9 bases and J by 6 bases, leaving 5 bases between them. CDR3 region: CASGPEAFF. CDR3 bases: TGTGCCAGCGGGCCTGAAGCTTTCTTT.

The chain joins TRBV18 to TRBJ2-1; TRBD1 matches at 7 bases. The length of the CDR3 is 16 residues. Trimming cost V 3 bases and J 9 bases; bases outside gene matches: 14. Germline-derived CDR1 and CDR2 are KGHSH and LQKENI. The CDR3 DNA is TGTGCCAGCTCACCTACCCGGACAGGAATTAGCAGTGAGCAGTTCTTC. This codes for CASSPTRTGISSEQFF. The entire variable domain, with the rest obtained from reference TRBV18 and TRBJ2-1, is as follows: NAGVMQNPRHLVRRRGQEARLRCSPMKGHSHVYWYRQLPEEGLKFMVYLQKENIIDESGMPKERFSAEFPKEGPSILRIQQVVRGDSAAYFCASSPTRTGISSEQFFGPGTRLTVL.

This clone was detected once. The CDR3: CASSQDRWGLAGSYNEQFF. For the CDR3, the DNA is TGCGCCAGCAGCCAAGATCGATGGGGACTAGCGGGCTCCTACAATGAGCAGTTCTTC. V is TRBV4-3 and J is TRBJ2-1; 12 bases line up with TRBD2. This CDR3 has 19 amino acids. Trimming took 0 bases from V and 0 from J; bases not matched to a gene: 6. CDR1 is LGHNA and CDR2 is YSLEER in the germline V gene.

This chain uses TRBV2 with TRBJ1-2; D may be TRBD1 (5 bases). Germline V lookup: CDR1 SNHLY, CDR2 FYNNEI. Trimming removed 4 bases from V and 2 bases from J, with 11 bases in between. The CDR3 runs 14 residues. CDR3 bases: TGTGCCAGCAGTGGGGGCAGGAGCAACTATGGCTACACCTTC. Translating gives CASSGGRSNYGYTF.

This rearrangement joins TRBV9 to TRBJ1-1; D may be TRBD1 (5 bases). The germline V gene encodes CDR1 SGDLS and CDR2 YYNGEE. Trimming took off 0 bases at V and 5 bases at J, with 8 bases between the two ends. CDR3 size: 13 residues. The DNA of the CDR3 is TGTGCCAGCAGCGTAGCAGGGTGGACTGAAGCTTTCTTT. It yields the protein CASSVAGWTEAFF.

This clone was detected only a few times. Other DNA sequences in the sample encode the same CDR3. This chain uses TRBV7-9 with TRBJ1-2; D not certain. This CDR3 contains 10 residues. The V and J ends lost 1 base and 6 bases respectively, with 0 bases between them. Germline CDR1 reads SEHNR; CDR2 reads FQNEAQ (reference sequence). The CDR3: CASSLDGYTF. Written as DNA, the CDR3 is TGTGCCAGCAGCTTAGATGGCTACACCTTC.

The V and J genes are TRBV7-9 and TRBJ2-7, with 8 bases identical to TRBD1. The CDR3 is 16 amino acids. The ends lost 4 bases at V and 3 bases at J; junction bases unmatched: 11. CDR1 and CDR2 (germline): SEHNR, FQNEAQ (reference sequence). The CDR3 DNA follows: TGTGCCAGCAGCTCGACCGACAGGGGCCGGTACTACGAGCAGTACTTC. It encodes CASSSTDRGRYYEQYF.

The chain has TRBV11-2 and TRBJ2-5; D call uncertain. Looked up from germline, CDR1 is SGHAT and CDR2 is FQNNGV. The CDR3 has 16 amino acids. The V and J ends lost 4 bases and 5 bases respectively, with 20 bases between them. The CDR3: CASSSPFRFQGETQYF. The DNA of the CDR3 is TGTGCCAGCAGCTCCCCTTTTAGGTTTCAAGGGGAGACCCAGTACTTC.

The gene calls are TRBV6-6 and TRBJ2-5; D possibly corresponds to TRBD1 (5 bases). V was shortened by 0 bases and J by 5 bases, with 10 bases between the two germline ends. In germline, CDR1 is MNHNY, CDR2 SVGAGI (reference sequence). The CDR3 consists of 14 residues. The CDR3 sequence is CASSYSSGKETQYF. CDR3 bases: TGTGCCAGCAGTTACTCATCAGGGAAGGAGACCCAGTACTTC.

Comments on this clone: This specimen includes other DNA sequences encoding the same CDR3. This chain connects TRBV4-2 to TRBJ2-7; the D gene is possibly TRBD1 (5 bases). CDR3 length equals 14 residues. V lost 0 bases, J lost 2 bases, and 8 bases lay in between. Germline V lookup: CDR1 LGHNA, CDR2 YNFKEQ. CDR3 coding DNA: TGTGCCAGCAGCCAAGAGGCAGGGACCTACGAGCAGTACTTC. It codes for CASSQEAGTYEQYF.

CDR3 loop: CASSLVRTGQELFF. CDR3 nucleotide sequence: TGTGCCAGCAGCTTAGTAAGGACAGGCCAGGAACTGTTCTTC. The rearrangement uses TRBV11-2 and TRBJ2-1; 7 bases are a match to TRBD1. V lost 1 base, J lost 15 bases, and 12 bases stayed unmatched. The CDR3 loop spans 14 amino acids. Germline CDR1 and CDR2: SGHAT and FQNNGV.

V is TRBV5-1 and J is TRBJ1-1; 8 positions match TRBD1. V lost 4 bases to trimming and J lost 1 base; unmatched junction nucleotides: 12. This CDR3 spans 17 amino acids. Germline lookup yields CDR1 SGHRS and CDR2 YFSETQ. This CDR3 is CASSQSRTGYTNTEAFF. For the CDR3, the DNA is TGCGCCAGCAGCCAAAGTCGGACAGGGTATACGAACACTGAAGCTTTCTTT.

This clone was seen once. V and J are TRBV10-2 and TRBJ1-1; D call uncertain. Germline lookup yields CDR1 WSHSY and CDR2 SAAADI. The V end was cut by 0 bases, the J end by 1 base, with 9 bases between. CDR3 length: 15 amino acids. CDR3 DNA: TGCGCCAGCAGTGAGTCGGGGTTCCGGAACACTGAAGCTTTCTTT. It codes for CASSESGFRNTEAFF.

The chain links TRBV9 to TRBJ2-1; 10 bases align to TRBD1. In germline, CDR1 is SGDLS, CDR2 YYNGEE. This CDR3 has 16 residues. The J segment lost 7 bases and the V segment lost 3 bases, leaving 10 bases of the junction unmatched. The CDR3 nucleotides read TGTGCCAGCAGCGAAACCGGGACAGGGGCCGGTAATGAGCAGTTCTTC. Translating gives CASSETGTGAGNEQFF.

The J gene is TRBJ1-2, the V gene TRBV29-1; no definite D call. V was cut by 1 base and J by 7 bases, with 13 bases left in between. The CDR3 covers 13 residues. Germline CDR1 is SQVTM and CDR2 is ANQGSEA. As DNA, the CDR3 is TGCAGCGTTGAAGCGGATGGGCTTTCTGGCTACACCTTC. Translated, it gives CSVEADGLSGYTF.